These 6 T cell receptor beta chains originate from one sample sequenced in a study of beta chain features in type 1 diabetes. Isolated RNA was reverse transcribed in full, so expressed TCRB transcripts were sequenced. The table came from immunoSEQ multiplex PCR; TCRdb's copy has only in-frame clones and leaves some out. The top ten hold 0.4% to 0.55% of the sample, which has under 90,000 clones, roughly a third seen once. Sequenced: stem cell memory CD4+ T cells from blood. The receptors come from a woman aged 18-30 years in good health.

The rearrangement joins TRBV5-1 to TRBJ1-1; 7 nucleotides align to TRBD1. Trimming removed 5 bases from V and 1 base from J; junction bases left unmatched: 2. The CDR3 spans 13 residues. Germline V lookup: CDR1 SGHRS, CDR2 YFSETQ. The CDR3 nucleotides read TGCGCCAGCAGGGCAGGGGGGAACACTGAAGCTTTCTTT. Translation gives CASRAGGNTEAFF.

This clone was observed a few times. CDR3 region: CASRYSSTDTQYF. DNA for the CDR3: TGTGCCAGCCGCTACAGTAGCACAGATACGCAGTATTTT. J is TRBJ2-3 and V is TRBV7-9; D gene unclear. Trimming took 8 bases from V and 0 from J, leaving 9 bases between them. The CDR3 extends over 13 amino acids. The germline V gene encodes CDR1 SEHNR and CDR2 FQNEAQ (reference sequence).

The rearrangement joins TRBV11-2 to TRBJ2-1; 7 bases are a match to TRBD1. This CDR3 has 13 amino acids. Germline CDR1 and CDR2: SGHAT and FQNNGV. V dropped 3 bases and J dropped 7; count of bases not matched to a gene: 3. The CDR3 region has the DNA TGTGCCAGCAGCTTGGGACAGCGGAATGAGCAGTTCTTC. Amino acid sequence: CASSLGQRNEQFF.

The chain joins TRBV10-3 to TRBJ2-1; D may be TRBD1 (6 bases). Trimming removed 11 bases at V and 0 bases at J, with 11 bases between. Germline-derived CDR1 and CDR2 are ENHRY and SYGVKD. The CDR3 has 13 residues. The DNA for the CDR3 is TGTGCCGTTCAGGGGAGCTCCTACAATGAGCAGTTCTTC. Protein product: CAVQGSSYNEQFF.

The chain joins TRBV2 to TRBJ2-7; D perhaps matches TRBD2 (6 bases). This CDR3 region has 14 residues. Germline CDR1 and CDR2: SNHLY and FYNNEI. Trimming stripped 7 bases from V and 3 bases from J, with 16 bases between. CDR3 residues: CASMMAGTGYEQYF. CDR3 bases: TGTGCCAGCATGATGGCGGGGACGGGCTACGAGCAGTACTTC.

This clone was counted between two and nine times. The J gene is TRBJ2-2, the V gene TRBV5-4; 9 nucleotides agree with TRBD2. Germline V CDR1 and CDR2: SGHNT, YYREEE (reference sequence). The CDR3 runs to 17 residues. The V and J ends lost 2 bases and 1 base, in that order; junction bases with no gene match: 6. The CDR3 here is CASSFSGSSKNTGELFF. The CDR3 DNA is TGTGCCAGCAGCTTTAGCGGGAGCTCGAAGAACACCGGGGAGCTGTTTTTT.